Shown below are 13 T cell receptor beta chains from a single sample sequenced in a study of T cells in Graves' hyperthyroidism and ophthalmopathy. The TCR beta CDR3 regions underwent amplification using RNA transcripts as the source. The HTBI primer set drove a first-round RT-PCR of the TCR CDR3. TCRdb re-called the multiplex PCR reads with MiXCR, one entry per CDR3 protein. The sample contains around 700,000 distinct CDR3 sequences, about 19% of which appear only once. Sequences were obtained from blood. These receptors originate from a woman between 45 and 65 years old with Graves' hyperthyroidism that later progressed to Graves' ophthalmopathy.

This clonotype was observed at least ten times. This rearrangement joins TRBV20-1 to TRBJ1-2, with D perhaps TRBD1 (5 bases). The germline CDR1 and CDR2 sequences are DFQATT and SNEGSKA (reference sequence). This CDR3 is 16 amino acids long. Trimming shortened V by 0 bases and J by 2 bases, and 16 bases separated the two germline ends. CDR3 DNA sequence: TGCAGTGCTAGAGATCTTCAAGGGGTTAGCAACTATGGCTACACCTTC. It yields the protein CSARDLQGVSNYGYTF.

This clonotype was observed a handful of times. The rearrangement joins TRBV29-1 to TRBJ1-4, with D perhaps TRBD1 (5 bases). Germline V CDR1 and CDR2: SQVTM, ANQGSEA. CDR3 length: 13 amino acids. The V end was cut by 4 bases, the J end by 5 bases, with 11 bases between. The CDR3 DNA reads TGCAGCGTTGGGGGCAGGGTGAATGAAAAACTGTTTTTT. Protein: CSVGGRVNEKLFF.

This clonotype was observed at least ten times. This chain joins TRBV7-8 and TRBJ1-2; 7 bases align to TRBD1. Unmatched junction bases numbered 8, after V lost 4 bases and J lost 6 bases. CDR1 is SGHVS, CDR2 FQNEAQ, per germline. The CDR3 contains 14 residues. The CDR3 loop is CASSWTRTGDGYTF. CDR3 bases: TGTGCCAGCAGCTGGACGCGGACAGGTGATGGCTACACCTTC.

The chain recombines TRBV6-2 or TRBV6-3 with TRBJ1-2; no firm D call. Trimming took off 4 bases at V and 4 bases at J, with 10 bases between the two ends. The CDR3 runs to 13 residues. Per germline, CDR1 MNHEY and CDR2 SVGEGT. The CDR3 spells CASSFAGGYGYTF. CDR3 coding DNA: TGTGCCAGCAGTTTCGCAGGCGGCTATGGCTACACCTTC.

This clonotype showed up just a few times. The gene calls are TRBV20-1 and TRBJ2-3; D could derive from TRBD1 or TRBD2 (5 bases each). V lost 5 bases, J lost 6 bases, and 15 bases lay in between. Germline values: CDR1 DFQATT, CDR2 SNEGSKA (reference sequence). CDR3 length equals 13 residues. CDR3 protein: CSAPGPTRDTQYF. The DNA for the CDR3 is TGCAGTGCTCCGGGACCCACCCGGGATACGCAGTATTTT.

J is TRBJ2-5 and V is TRBV18; TRBD2 aligns across 7 bases. Germline lookup yields CDR1 KGHSH and CDR2 LQKENI. This CDR3 is built from 15 residues. Trimming took 4 bases from V and 1 from J; bases not matched to a gene: 6. DNA of the CDR3: TGTGCCAGCTCACGGGAGGGTTTCTTCCAAGAGACCCAGTACTTC. It encodes CASSREGFFQETQYF.

This clonotype was found many times. The chain links TRBV6-8 to TRBJ2-2; 10 nucleotides align to TRBD2. Trimming at V came to 10 bases and at J to 1 base, leaving 9 bases not matched to a gene. This CDR3 comprises 16 residues. Germline assignment: CDR1 MNHGY and CDR2 SAAAGT. CDR3 loop: CAIAGLADKNTGELFF. In DNA form, the CDR3 reads TGTGCCATCGCCGGACTAGCGGACAAGAACACCGGGGAGCTGTTTTTT.

At least ten counts were recorded for this clonotype. The genes are TRBV30 and TRBJ1-6; D unclear. Germline loops: CDR1 GTSNPN, CDR2 SVGIG (reference sequence). Trimming stripped 6 bases from V and 9 bases from J, with 12 bases between. The CDR3 is 12 residues long. The CDR3 DNA follows: TGTGCCTGCGACGCGACCAGTTCACCCCTCCACTTT. This codes for CACDATSSPLHF.

This clonotype was detected many times. The rearrangement joins TRBV5-4 to TRBJ2-2; D gene ambiguous. The V gene lost 0 bases and the J gene lost 1 base, with 7 bases spanning the gap. The CDR3 extends over 15 amino acids. Germline loops: CDR1 SGHNT, CDR2 YYREEE (reference sequence). For the CDR3, the DNA is TGTGCCAGCAGCTTGGAAGTCAGGAACACCGGGGAGCTGTTTTTT. Amino acids: CASSLEVRNTGELFF.

In regard to this clonotype: The conserved phenylalanine or tryptophan normally closing the CDR3 is absent here, so this likely arose from a read error. The CDR3 loop is CASSRDRVNQPQHS. The CDR3 nucleotides read TGTGCCAGCAGTCGGGACAGAGTAAATCAGCCCCAGCATTCT. The J gene is TRBJ1-5, the V gene TRBV27, with 7 bases that match TRBD1. Looked up from germline, CDR1 is MNHEY and CDR2 is SMNVEV (reference sequence). CDR3 length equals 14 residues. Germline trimming cut 5 bases from V and 4 bases from J; bases unmatched to any gene: 5.

Ten or more counts support this clonotype. This sequence joins TRBV12-3 or TRBV12-4 and TRBJ2-2; no clear D gene. The ends were cut back, 5 bases at V and 6 bases at J, with 16 bases in the middle. The CDR3 runs 15 residues. The CDR3 region is CASSRPEVLAGELFF. The CDR3 region has the DNA TGTGCCAGCAGTCGGCCCGAGGTTCTCGCCGGGGAGCTGTTTTTT.

The chain employs TRBV19 and TRBJ1-5; unclear D gene. This CDR3 is built from 16 residues. Trimming took off 0 bases at V and 6 bases at J, with 15 bases between the two ends. Germline V gives CDR1 LNHDA, CDR2 SQIVND (reference sequence). This chain's CDR3 is CASSIDSTPAAQPQHF. CDR3 DNA sequence: TGTGCCAGTAGTATAGATTCCACCCCGGCCGCTCAGCCCCAGCATTTT.

This clonotype was detected ten times or more. CDR3 in amino acids: CASSYGAGNYGYTF. DNA of the CDR3: TGTGCCAGCAGTTACGGGGCAGGGAACTATGGCTACACCTTC. V is TRBV6-6 and J is TRBJ1-2; tentatively, D is TRBD1 (5 bases). The CDR3 runs to 14 residues. Trimming took off 2 bases at V and 2 bases at J, with 9 bases between the two ends. Germline V gene sequence: CDR1 MNHNY, CDR2 SVGAGI (reference sequence).